This T cell receptor beta chain was found in a study of T-cell reconstitution after alpha-beta-depleted transplantation in children. Study conclusions and caveats: Recipient T cells and thymic progenitors that survived gave rise to the high TCRbeta diversity observed at day 60 in some patients. Reports say that about two months after transplant, the alpha-beta T cells came out of several hundred graft clones that had expanded. At the one-year point after transplant, T-cell counts and TCRbeta diversity were found to come mostly from T cells that had been newly produced.

A note on this clonotype: Its antigen is as yet unknown.

Unique molecular identifiers were incorporated during preparation of the TCRbeta library. TCRdb itself ran the PCR reads through MiXCR, one entry per CDR3 protein. This sample has hundreds of thousands of distinct CDR3 sequences, with less than 20% found just once. The junction had 7 bases not matched to a gene; V was cut back by 6 bases and J by 7 bases. The germline V gene encodes CDR1 DFQATT and CDR2 SNEGSKA (reference sequence). The CDR3 contains 14 residues. This clonotype was sampled from a male patient under 18 who had a stem cell transplant for acute lymphoblastic leukemia, so the T cells may come from the graft donor. This chain joins TRBV20-1 and TRBJ2-2, with TRBD1 matching 11 bases. Sequencing was performed on PBMCs, mostly from graft donor cells, taken 360 days after TCRalphabeta/CD19-depleted stem cell transplant. The CDR3 DNA sequence: TGCAGTGCCAGGACAGGGGGCGCTATCGGGGAGCTGTTTTTT. This translates into CSARTGGAIGELFF.